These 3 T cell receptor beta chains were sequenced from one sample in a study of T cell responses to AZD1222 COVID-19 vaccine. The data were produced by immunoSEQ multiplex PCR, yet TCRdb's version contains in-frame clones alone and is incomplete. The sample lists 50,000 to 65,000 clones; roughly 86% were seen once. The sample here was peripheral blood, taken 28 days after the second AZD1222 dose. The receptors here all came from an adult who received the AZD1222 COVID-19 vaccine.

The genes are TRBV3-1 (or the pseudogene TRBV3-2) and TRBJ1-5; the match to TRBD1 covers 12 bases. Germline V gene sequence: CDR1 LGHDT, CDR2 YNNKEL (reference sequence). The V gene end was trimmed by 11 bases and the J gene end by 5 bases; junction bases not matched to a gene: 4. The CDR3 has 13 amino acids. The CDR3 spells CAGGQGAYQPQHF. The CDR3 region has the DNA TGTGCCGGGGGACAGGGGGCTTATCAGCCCCAGCATTTT.

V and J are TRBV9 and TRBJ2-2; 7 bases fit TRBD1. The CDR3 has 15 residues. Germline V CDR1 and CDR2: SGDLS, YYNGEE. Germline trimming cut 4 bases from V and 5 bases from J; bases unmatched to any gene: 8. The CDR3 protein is CASSLPGTETGELFF. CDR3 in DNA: TGTGCCAGCAGCCTACCCGGGACAGAAACCGGGGAGCTGTTTTTT.

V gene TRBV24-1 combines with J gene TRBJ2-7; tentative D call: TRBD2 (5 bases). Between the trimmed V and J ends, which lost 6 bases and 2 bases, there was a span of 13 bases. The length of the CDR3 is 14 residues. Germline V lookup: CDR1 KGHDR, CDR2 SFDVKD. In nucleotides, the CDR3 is TGTGCCACCAGTCGGAGCGGAGGCCCCTACGAGCAGTACTTC. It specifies CATSRSGGPYEQYF.